The 18 T cell receptor beta chains listed next were all sequenced from one sample in a study of blood T cell repertoires in COVID-19. TCRdb keeps only in-frame clones here, not all; method: immunoSEQ multiplex PCR. The sample has around 29,000 clones, about nine tenths seen once. Sequencing was performed on peripheral blood. The receptors here all came from a human donor with active COVID-19. The donor label of this sample is uncertain.

CDR3 region: CASSYGNTEAFF. In DNA form, the CDR3 reads TGCGCCAGCAGCTACGGGAACACTGAAGCTTTCTTT. The chain has TRBV5-1 and TRBJ1-1; D unclear. The V gene's germline CDR1 is SGHRS and CDR2 YFSETQ. Trimming removed 3 bases at V and 1 base at J, with 4 bases between. The CDR3 runs 12 residues.

This clone appeared once. The chain has TRBV14 and TRBJ2-7; weak D call: TRBD1 (6 bases). V lost 0 bases, J lost 0 bases, and 21 bases lay in between. The germline CDR1 and CDR2 sequences are SGHDN and FVKESK. The CDR3 is made up of 19 amino acids. In DNA, the CDR3 is TGTGCCAGCAGCCAAGAGTCAGGGCAGGGGACCTTCAGCTCCTACGAGCAGTACTTC. Amino acid sequence: CASSQESGQGTFSSYEQYF. Using reference TRBV14 and TRBJ2-7 for the parts outside the CDR3, the full variable domain is EAGVTQFPSHSVIEKGQTVTLRCDPISGHDNLYWYRRVMGKEIKFLLHFVKESKQDESGMPNNRFLAERTGGTYSTLKVQPAELEDSGVYFCASSQESGQGTFSSYEQYFGPGTRLTVT.

The V call is TRBV6-4, the J call TRBJ2-3; D is unclear. V dropped 0 bases and J dropped 3 bases, with 7 bases sitting between them. CDR1 is MRHNA, CDR2 SNTAGT, per germline. CDR3 length equals 14 residues. The CDR3 coding sequence is TGTGCCAGCAGTGACTCTCTCGAGACAGATACGCAGTATTTT. Amino acids: CASSDSLETDTQYF.

The V call is TRBV9, the J call TRBJ2-1; 7 bases align to TRBD1. The J segment lost 2 bases and the V segment lost 4 bases, leaving 6 bases of the junction unmatched. Looked up from germline, CDR1 is SGDLS and CDR2 is YYNGEE. This CDR3 region has 15 residues. This CDR3 is CASSPRDRTYNEQFF. The CDR3 DNA reads as TGTGCCAGCAGCCCGAGGGACAGAACCTACAATGAGCAGTTCTTC.

This chain uses TRBV5-1 with TRBJ1-6; no firm D call. Trimming cost V 1 base and J 8 bases, with 16 bases left between them. Germline CDR1 is SGHRS and CDR2 is YFSETQ. The CDR3 contains 16 residues. The CDR3 loop reads CASSLNPGSVDSPLHF. CDR3 nucleotide sequence: TGCGCCAGCAGCTTGAATCCGGGTTCAGTTGATTCACCCCTCCACTTT.

V usage is TRBV11-1 and J usage is TRBJ2-1; 8 positions match TRBD2. The CDR3 runs to 15 residues. V was clipped by 4 bases and J by 3 bases; unmatched bases: 5. Germline-derived CDR1 and CDR2 are SGHAT and FQDESV (reference sequence). The CDR3 region has the DNA TGTGCCAGCAGCTCTCAAGCGGGGGTCTACAATGAGCAGTTCTTC. This encodes CASSSQAGVYNEQFF.

This chain links TRBV21-1 with TRBJ2-4; TRBD1 is the table's D call and was not checked against the DNA. TRBV21-1 is a pseudogene. There are 16 residues in the CDR3. In DNA, the CDR3 is TGTGCCAGCAGCAACAGGGGCCGCCGAGCCAAAAACATTCAGTACTTC. Protein product: CASSNRGRRAKNIQYF.

In this sample, this clone turned up once. The J gene is TRBJ1-2, the V gene TRBV24-1; D is undetermined. The V and J ends lost 2 bases and 7 bases respectively, with 13 bases between them. The CDR3 consists of 14 residues. The germline CDR1 and CDR2 sequences are KGHDR and SFDVKD. The CDR3 sequence is CATSDSIISLGYTF. The CDR3 nucleotides are TGTGCCACCAGTGATTCCATTATCAGTCTTGGCTACACCTTC.

In DNA form, the CDR3 reads TGTGCCAGCAGCCAACGTATAATCAGGAGCCTAGCCAACACCGGGGAGCTGTTTTTT. Translation gives CASSQRIIRSLANTGELFF. The V call is TRBV3-1 (or the pseudogene TRBV3-2), the J call TRBJ2-2; D perhaps matches TRBD2 (5 bases). CDR1 and CDR2 from the germline V gene are LGHDT and YNNKEL (reference sequence). The CDR3 is 19 residues long. With 2 bases removed from V and 2 bases from J, the gap between germline ends came to 21 bases.

The chain links TRBV19 to TRBJ1-4; 11 bases agree with TRBD1. The ends lost 3 bases at V and 7 bases at J; junction bases unmatched: 4. Germline CDR1 reads LNHDA; CDR2 reads SQIVND (reference sequence). CDR3 size: 15 residues. As DNA, the CDR3 is TGTGCCAGTAGTATTGGGACAGGGGGAGTTGAAAAACTGTTTTTT. Its translation is CASSIGTGGVEKLFF. Combining the CDR3 with reference TRBV19 and TRBJ1-4 gives the whole variable domain DGGITQSPKYLFRKEGQNVTLSCEQNLNHDAMYWYRQDPGQGLRLIYYSQIVNDFQKGDIAEGYSVSREKKESFPLTVTSAQKNPTAFYLCASSIGTGGVEKLFFGSGTQLSVL.

This chain joins TRBV6-6 and TRBJ1-5; TRBD1 matches 7 bases. The J segment lost 0 bases and the V segment lost 5 bases, leaving 19 bases of the junction unmatched. Germline CDR1 MNHNY, CDR2 SVGAGI (reference sequence). This CDR3 contains 20 residues. CDR3 protein: CASSPRIQGIASHSNQPQHF. For the CDR3, the DNA is TGTGCCAGCAGTCCTAGAATACAGGGGATTGCTAGTCATAGCAATCAGCCCCAGCATTTT.

The V gene is TRBV4-3, the J gene TRBJ2-4; TRBD1 aligns across 7 bases. The CDR3 has 15 residues. CDR1 and CDR2 (germline): LGHNA, YSLEER. Trimming at V came to 0 bases and at J to 6 bases, leaving 5 bases not matched to a gene. The CDR3 DNA reads as TGCGCCAGCAGCCAAGATTGGAGACAGGGAAACATTCAGTACTTC. Protein product: CASSQDWRQGNIQYF.

This clone was detected only once. V usage is TRBV21-1 and J usage is TRBJ2-6; the D call of TRBD1 is as the table states it, not checked on the DNA. TRBV21-1 is marked as a pseudogene. The CDR3 has 20 residues. As DNA, the CDR3 is TGTGCCAGCAGCAGCCGACAGGGGCAGTCCCCTGCCTCTGGGGCCAACGTCCTGACTTTC. It codes for CASSSRQGQSPASGANVLTF.

The CDR3 DNA is TGTGCCAGCAGCAGCGGACAGTTTAGCAATCAGCCCCAGCATTTT. Translation gives CASSSGQFSNQPQHF. This rearrangement joins TRBV6-6 to TRBJ1-5, with a possible D match to TRBD1 (6 bases). This CDR3 contains 15 residues. V dropped 6 bases and J dropped 0 bases, with 12 bases sitting between them. Germline CDR1 reads MNHNY; CDR2 reads SVGAGI (reference sequence).

Remarks on this clone: At one of its ends the junction is not consistent with the germline gene, which may arise from a read error. V is TRBV7-7 and J is TRBJ1-4, with 7 bases fitting TRBD1. CDR3 length: 16 amino acids. Germline CDR1 reads SSHAT; CDR2 reads FNYEAQ (reference sequence). For the CDR3, the DNA is TGTGCTAGCAGCAGCGACCCCAGGGGGATTAATGAAAAACTGTTTTTT. Translating it yields CASSSDPRGINEKLFF. The complete variable domain, with remaining parts taken from reference TRBV7-7 and TRBJ1-4, reads GAGVSQSPRYKVTKRGQDVTLRCDPISSHATLYWYQQALGQGPEFLTYFNYEAQPDKSGLPSDRFSAERPEGSISTLTIQRTEQRDSAMYRCASSSDPRGINEKLFFGSGTQLSVL.

This chain connects TRBV7-2 to TRBJ2-2; possibly TRBD1 for D (6 bases). Germline CDR1 and CDR2: SGHTA and FQGNSA. CDR3 length: 15 amino acids. V dropped 7 bases and J dropped 9 bases, with 21 bases sitting between them. CDR3: CASTPTLLQGRELFF. CDR3 nucleotide sequence: TGTGCCAGCACCCCGACTCTCTTACAGGGAAGGGAGCTGTTTTTT.

The V call is TRBV19, the J call TRBJ2-7; TRBD2 agrees at 7 bases. V was clipped by 7 bases and J by 0 bases; unmatched bases: 6. CDR1 is LNHDA, CDR2 SQIVND, per germline (reference sequence). This CDR3 is 14 amino acids long. The CDR3 DNA is TGTGCCAGTACGGGAGGAGGCCGCTCCTACGAGCAGTACTTC. Translation: CASTGGGRSYEQYF.

The V and J genes are TRBV19 and TRBJ1-2; TRBD1 aligns across 10 bases. J lost 8 bases, V lost 6 bases, and 6 bases had no gene match. The CDR3 consists of 13 residues. CDR1 LNHDA and CDR2 SQIVND come from the germline V gene (reference sequence). The CDR3 nucleotides read TGTGCCAGTAGGGACAGGGGGATAGTCGGCTACACCTTC. It is translated as CASRDRGIVGYTF.